Listed below are T cell receptor beta chains from one sample, sequenced in a study of T cells in Graves' hyperthyroidism and ophthalmopathy. In TCRdb, the multiplex PCR reads were re-called with MiXCR into one record per CDR3 protein. This table has more than 150,000 distinct CDR3 sequences, more than 15% appearing once. The material sequenced was blood. All receptors derive from a woman aged 45-59 years with Graves' hyperthyroidism. CDR3s include the opening cysteine and the closing phenylalanine or tryptophan. A D gene is named only where the DNA matches it firmly. Clone size is not always given. Where it is, it says once, few, many or a class for expanded clones.

>many|TRBJ2-2|TRBV18|TRBD1
TGTGCTAGCAGCCCAGGACAGGCGAACACCGGGGAGCTGTTTTTT
CASSPGQANTGELFF
>many|TRBJ1-5|TRBV20-1|TRBD1
TGCAGTGCTTACGCAGGGGGCTATCAGCCCCAGCATTTT
CSAYAGGYQPQHF
>many|TRBJ2-1|TRBV13|TRBD2
TGTGCCAGCACCGGGCGGGGGGGCAATGAGCAGTTCTTC
CASTGRGGNEQFF
>NA|TRBJ1-5|TRBV7-8|NA
TGTGCCAGCAGCTCGCTCGGGGTCAGGCAGCCCCAGCATTTT
CASSSLGVRQPQHF
>many|TRBJ2-6|TRBV7-9|NA
TGTGCCAGCACCGACGGACTGTCTGGGGCCAACGTCCTGACTTTC
CASTDGLSGANVLTF
>many|TRBJ1-5|TRBV28|NA
TGTGCCAGCAGGGAACGGGTCCAGATCAATCAGCCCCAGCATTTT
CASRERVQINQPQHF
>many|TRBJ1-1|TRBV28|NA
TGTGCCAGCAGTCGAGGAGGAACTGAAGCTTTCTTT
CASSRGGTEAFF
>NA|TRBJ2-1|TRBV5-1|TRBD2
TGCGCCAGCAGCATTCTAGCGGGGGGGCCGAGGAATGAGCAGTTCTTC
CASSILAGGPRNEQFF
>many|TRBJ2-3|TRBV5-1|TRBD2
TGCGCCAGCAGCTTGGACCCTAGCGGGGGCGGCACAGATACGCAGTATTTT
CASSLDPSGGGTDTQYF
>few|TRBJ1-5|TRBV19|TRBD1
TGTGCCAGTAGCAAGGGACAGGTCAATCAGCCCCAGCATTTT
CASSKGQVNQPQHF
>many|TRBJ2-3|TRBV18|NA
TGTGCCAGCTCACCTAGCGTTGGCAGAAATACGCAGTATTTT
CASSPSVGRNTQYF
>many|TRBJ2-5|TRBV11-2|NA
TGTGCCAGCAGCTTATTGCCACCGGGAGAGACCCAGTACTTC
CASSLLPPGETQYF
>many|TRBJ1-1|TRBV7-6|NA
TGTGCCAGCAGCTTAGGGGAGTGGAACACTGAAGCTTTCTTT
CASSLGEWNTEAFF
>many|TRBJ2-3|TRBV12-3/TRBV12-4|TRBD1
TGTGCCAGCAGTTCCTCAGACAGGGCGGTTCCAGATACGCAGTATTTT
CASSSSDRAVPDTQYF
>many|TRBJ2-1|TRBV7-3|TRBD2
TGTGCCAGCAGCTTGTTAGCGGGGGTATCCTACAATGAGCAGTTCTTC
CASSLLAGVSYNEQFF
>NA|TRBJ1-1|TRBV27|NA
TGTGCCAGCAGTTCCGTGGGGAGGGCTGAAGCTTTCTTT
CASSSVGRAEAFF
>many|TRBJ2-7|TRBV6-5|TRBD1
TGTGCCAGCAGTTACCCACCCAGGGGGCAGGTAGAGTACGAGCAGTACTTC
CASSYPPRGQVEYEQYF
>many|TRBJ2-5|TRBV12-3/TRBV12-4|TRBD1
TGTGCCAGCAGGGCAGGGGGCCCTGAGACCCAGTACTTC
CASRAGGPETQYF
>many|TRBJ1-1|TRBV6-1|NA
TGTGCCAGCACTCCTTCCGGGAACACTGAAGCTTTCTTT
CASTPSGNTEAFF
>NA|TRBJ2-2|TRBV27|TRBD1
TGTGCCAGCAGTTACTACAGGGGAACCGGGGAGCTGTTTTTT
CASSYYRGTGELFF
>NA|TRBJ1-6|TRBV20-1|NA
TGCAGTGCCAAAAAGCCTAATTCACCCCTCCACTTT
CSAKKPNSPLHF
>many|TRBJ1-1|TRBV5-1|NA
TGCGCCAGCAGCCCGGGACCTCCCTCATACGCTGAAGCTTTCTTT
CASSPGPPSYAEAFF
>few|TRBJ1-1|TRBV10-3|NA
TGTGCCACCGCCGAGATGAACACTGAAGCTTTCTTT
CATAEMNTEAFF
>many|TRBJ1-1|TRBV11-3|TRBD1
TGTGCCAGCAGCCCAGGGGGGGGCACTGAAGCTTTCTTT
CASSPGGGTEAFF
>many|TRBJ2-7|TRBV18|NA
TGTGCCAGCTCACCAGCGGAGGGATACGAGCAGTACTTC
CASSPAEGYEQYF
>few|TRBJ2-5|TRBV5-1|TRBD2
TGCGCCAGCAGCGGGACTAGCGGGGGCTACCAAGAGACCCAGTACTTC
CASSGTSGGYQETQYF
>many|TRBJ1-6|TRBV12-3/TRBV12-4|NA
TGTGCCAGCAGTTTTTCCCAGGGTATTGGATCACCCCTCCACTTT
CASSFSQGIGSPLHF
>many|TRBJ2-1|TRBV12-5|TRBD2
TGTGCTAGTGGTTTGGGGACTTGGGCTAGCGGGTTTAGCTCCTACAATGAGCAGTTCTTC
CASGLGTWASGFSSYNEQFF
>many|TRBJ1-1|TRBV11-2|NA
TGTGCCAGCAGCTCCACGGCCGGGTTGAACACTGAAGCTTTCTTT
CASSSTAGLNTEAFF
>many|TRBJ1-5|TRBV12-3/TRBV12-4|NA
TGTGCCAGCAGTTTTGCGGGCCTGCCCCAGCATTTT
CASSFAGLPQHF
>NA|TRBJ2-1|TRBV6-1|NA
TGCGCCAGCAAAGACTCCGGGCCTTTCAGGAATGAGCAGTTCTTC
CASKDSGPFRNEQFF
>NA|TRBJ2-1|TRBV6-1|NA
TGTGCCAGCAGTAAAGGGAGCAACAATGAGCAGTTCTTC
CASSKGSNNEQFF
>many|TRBJ2-1|TRBV11-2|TRBD2
TGTGCCAGCAGCTCCCTAAGCGGGGGGGCCGGGCATGAGCAGTTCTTC
CASSSLSGGAGHEQFF
>many|TRBJ2-1|TRBV6-1|TRBD2
TGTGCCAGCAGTCCTTTAGCGGGGCTCTACAATGAGCAGTTCTTC
CASSPLAGLYNEQFF
>many|TRBJ1-1|TRBV7-2|NA
TGTGCCAGCAGCGCCTACAGGGATACTGAAGCTTTCTTT
CASSAYRDTEAFF
>many|TRBJ1-5|TRBV28|NA
TGTGCCAGCAGTTTGGGGCAGGGGTTTCGACAGCCCCAGCATTTT
CASSLGQGFRQPQHF
>NA|TRBJ2-1|TRBV11-2|TRBD2
TGTGCCAGCAGCTTAGTCTATAGCGGGAGCAATGAGCAGTTCTTC
CASSLVYSGSNEQFF
>NA|TRBJ2-1|TRBV7-2|NA
TGTGCCAGCAGCTCGGCCTACAATGAGCAGTTCTTC
CASSSAYNEQFF
>few|TRBJ1-1|TRBV10-3|NA
TGTGCCATCAGTGGGGGGAGGGTGAGGGCTTTCTTT
CAISGGRVRAFF
>many|TRBJ1-2|TRBV2|TRBD1
TGTGCCAGCAGTACCCCGGGACAGGGCTATGGCTACACCTTC
CASSTPGQGYGYTF
>NA|TRBJ1-2|TRBV9|NA
TGTGCCAGCAGCCCTCGGGACCGTGCTAACTATGGCTACACCTTC
CASSPRDRANYGYTF
>many|TRBJ2-7|TRBV7-9|NA
TGTGCCAGCAGCTACCTAAAAGTTTACGAGCAGTACTTC
CASSYLKVYEQYF
>few|TRBJ1-1|TRBV27|NA
TGTGCCAGCATACCTAGCCAGGGTGAGTATTCGGGCACTGAAGCTTTCTTT
CASIPSQGEYSGTEAFF
>NA|TRBJ1-3|TRBV20-1|NA
TGCAGTGCGCCGTCAGGTCGGCTTGGAAACACCATATATTTT
CSAPSGRLGNTIYF
>many|TRBJ2-5|TRBV7-3|NA
TGTGCCAGCAGCTCGCCGGAGGAGGGCCGAGAGACCCAGTACTTC
CASSSPEEGRETQYF
>NA|TRBJ1-2|TRBV4-2|TRBD1
TGTGCCAGCAGCCATGGGACAGGGAGAAACTATGGCTACACCTTC
CASSHGTGRNYGYTF
>many|TRBJ1-2|TRBV3-1|TRBD1
TGTGCCAGCAGCCAGACAGGGAGAAATGGCTACACCTTC
CASSQTGRNGYTF
>few|TRBJ2-1|TRBV9|TRBD2
TGTGCCAGCAGCGGTGCTAGCGGGGACCAGTTCTTC
CASSGASGDQFF
>few|TRBJ1-4|TRBV19|NA
TGTGCCAGTACCCGCAAACGACAAGGCTGGGGAGAAAAACTGTTTTTT
CASTRKRQGWGEKLFF
>many|TRBJ2-2|TRBV7-9|NA
TGTGCCAGCAGCCCGTTGGGGGGCTACACCGGGGAGCTGTTTTTT
CASSPLGGYTGELFF
>many|TRBJ2-4|TRBV6-1|TRBD1
TGTGCCAGCAGTGAAGTCTGGGACAGGGTAAACATTCAGTACTTC
CASSEVWDRVNIQYF
>many|TRBJ2-5|TRBV5-1|TRBD2
TGCGCCAGCAGCACGCTAGCGGGGGGAGAGACCCAGTACTTC
CASSTLAGGETQYF
>few|TRBJ2-7|TRBV6-5|NA
TGTGCCAGCAGTTACTTTGGCGGCGGAGAGCAGTACTTC
CASSYFGGGEQYF